This T cell receptor beta chain was found in a study of blood T cell repertoires in COVID-19. Trimming left V 3 bases short and J 0 bases short, with 12 bases between. Germline lookup yields CDR1 LNHDA and CDR2 SQIVND (reference sequence). The CDR3 totals 16 residues. Study members were between roughly 18 and 100 years old and lived in approximately 25 US regions. Using immunoSEQ multiplex PCR, the repertoire was profiled, and TCRdb retains in-frame clones only, with some absent. The repertoire holds some 260,000 clones, with around nine tenths as singletons. The sequenced material came from PBMCs or T cells enriched from blood (not recorded which). This receptor was identified in a woman under 30 who had recovered from COVID-19. The chain links TRBV19 to TRBJ1-3; maybe TRBD1 (5 bases). The chain's CDR3 is CASSITGMSSGNTIYF. CDR3 coding DNA: TGTGCCAGTAGTATCACAGGAATGTCCTCTGGAAACACCATATATTTT.